A single sample gave rise to the 15 T cell receptor beta chains below, sequenced in a study of T cell responses to AZD1222 COVID-19 vaccine. The repertoire was sequenced with immunoSEQ multiplex PCR; TCRdb's copy has only in-frame clones and lacks some. The sample carries 80,000 to 100,000 clones, 70% to 90% recorded once. The sequenced sample was peripheral blood, obtained 28 days after the second AZD1222 dose. The origin of the receptors is an adult who received the AZD1222 COVID-19 vaccine.

The V gene is TRBV7-7, the J gene TRBJ2-3, with TRBD1 identical over 9 bases. The V segment lost 5 bases and the J segment 0 bases; nucleotides outside the gene matches: 3. This CDR3 has 15 amino acids. Germline CDR1 and CDR2: SSHAT and FNYEAQ (reference sequence). Here the CDR3 DNA reads TGTGCCAGCAGCCCAGGGACAGGGAGCACAGATACGCAGTATTTT. Its translation: CASSPGTGSTDTQYF.

Judged by abundance, this clone is medium-sized. The same CDR3 can be traced to other DNA sequences in this sample. The V and J genes are TRBV5-1 and TRBJ2-1, with a possible D match to TRBD2 (6 bases). The CDR3 covers 13 residues. V was clipped by 1 base and J by 9 bases, with 11 bases between them. CDR1 and CDR2 from the germline V gene are SGHRS and YFSETQ. The CDR3 is CASSLTSLVEQFF. In DNA form, the CDR3 reads TGCGCCAGCAGCTTGACTAGCTTGGTTGAGCAGTTCTTC.

The V gene is TRBV7-2, the J gene TRBJ2-7; TRBD2 matches at 8 bases. This CDR3 comprises 13 residues. CDR1 SGHTA and CDR2 FQGNSA come from the germline V gene. V was pared by 5 bases and J by 4 bases, with 4 bases of the junction left unmatched. The CDR3 loop reads CASSILAVYEQYF. In nucleotides, the CDR3 is TGTGCCAGCAGCATACTAGCGGTTTACGAGCAGTACTTC. Looking up the rest from reference TRBV7-2 and TRBJ2-7 gives the full variable domain: GAGVSQSPSNKVTEKGKDVELRCDPISGHTALYWYRQSLGQGLEFLIYFQGNSAPDKSGLPSDRFSAERTGGSVSTLTIQRTQQEDSAVYLCASSILAVYEQYFGPGTRLTVT.

The chain has TRBV15 and TRBJ2-2; 10 bases are shared with TRBD1. The V segment lost 1 base and the J segment 4 bases; nucleotides outside the gene matches: 3. This CDR3 contains 16 residues. Germline V gene lookup returns CDR1 LNHNV and CDR2 YYDKDF (reference sequence). The CDR3 nucleotides are TGTGCCACCAGCAGAGTCGGGACAGGGGTCACCGGGGAGCTGTTTTTT. It specifies CATSRVGTGVTGELFF.

V is TRBV5-1 and J is TRBJ1-2, with D hard to call. Trimming shortened V by 0 bases and J by 8 bases, and 8 bases separated the two germline ends. The CDR3 covers 12 residues. CDR1 SGHRS and CDR2 YFSETQ come from the germline V gene. CDR3 sequence (DNA): TGCGCCAGCAGCTTGGGGGTTTGGGGCTACACCTTC. It codes for CASSLGVWGYTF. The full variable domain, in which reference TRBV5-1 and TRBJ1-2 provide the parts outside the CDR3, is KAGVTQTPRYLIKTRGQQVTLSCSPISGHRSVSWYQQTPGQGLQFLFEYFSETQRNKGNFPGRFSGRQFSNSRSEMNVSTLELGDSALYLCASSLGVWGYTFGSGTRLTVV.

The V and J genes are TRBV10-3 and TRBJ2-5, with TRBD1 matching 12 bases. Looked up from germline, CDR1 is ENHRY and CDR2 is SYGVKD. V gave up 6 bases and J gave up 4 bases; unmatched junction bases: 3. The CDR3 extends over 14 amino acids. CDR3 sequence reads: CAIRGQGAGETQYF. CDR3 DNA sequence: TGTGCCATCAGGGGACAGGGGGCGGGAGAGACCCAGTACTTC.

The rearrangement links TRBV18 to TRBJ2-1; D is perhaps TRBD1 or TRBD2 (6 bases each). This CDR3 region has 21 residues. The germline V gene encodes CDR1 KGHSH and CDR2 LQKENI. The V gene lost 8 bases and the J gene lost 3 bases, with 35 bases spanning the gap. This chain's CDR3 is CASRRDMFVGVGGTDYNEQFF. CDR3 DNA sequence: TGTGCCAGCCGGAGGGACATGTTTGTGGGTGTGGGGGGTACAGACTACAATGAGCAGTTCTTC.

The chain joins TRBV4-3 to TRBJ2-2; the D gene is possibly TRBD1 (6 bases). The germline V gene encodes CDR1 LGHNA and CDR2 YSLEER. The V end was cut by 1 base, the J end by 1 base, with 10 bases between. This CDR3 has 16 residues. CDR3 sequence: CASSQAAGENTGELFF. CDR3 DNA sequence: TGCGCCAGCAGCCAAGCTGCAGGGGAGAACACCGGGGAGCTGTTTTTT.

This sequence joins TRBV2 and TRBJ1-2; D not certain. The CDR3 is made up of 14 amino acids. Trimming left V 1 base short and J 5 bases short, with 11 bases between. Per the germline V gene, CDR1 is SNHLY and CDR2 is FYNNEI. Here the CDR3 DNA reads TGTGCCAGCAGTGAAGAAAAGGGAGGTTATGGCTACACCTTC. Its translation is CASSEEKGGYGYTF.

The genes are TRBV6-5 and TRBJ2-5; a weak D match, TRBD2 (5 bases). CDR3 length equals 15 residues. Germline CDR1 reads MNHEY; CDR2 reads SVGAGI. V shed 4 bases and J shed 2 bases, with 14 bases lying between them. The CDR3 DNA sequence: TGTGCCAGCAGTTTCGGGGATCGCGGGCAAGAGACCCAGTACTTC. Translation gives CASSFGDRGQETQYF.

This chain links TRBV9 with TRBJ1-5; the D gene is possibly TRBD1 (5 bases). The CDR3 is 15 residues long. V was trimmed by 0 bases and J by 6 bases, leaving 13 bases between them. Germline V CDR1 and CDR2: SGDLS, YYNGEE. The DNA for the CDR3 is TGTGCCAGCAGCGTAGCAGCAGGGAAGAGTCAGCCCCAGCATTTT. Translating gives CASSVAAGKSQPQHF.

The chain has TRBV24-1 and TRBJ2-3; D is perhaps TRBD2 (6 bases). The CDR3 sequence is 15 residues long. Looked up from germline, CDR1 is KGHDR and CDR2 is SFDVKD. Trimming removed 1 base at V and 4 bases at J, with 11 bases between. The CDR3 DNA is TGTGCCACCAGTGATTTTTGGGCTAGCGCAGATACGCAGTATTTT. It encodes CATSDFWASADTQYF.

The rearrangement joins TRBV7-2 to TRBJ2-7; D ambiguous. V was shortened by 4 bases and J by 3 bases, with 16 bases between the two germline ends. The CDR3 consists of 15 residues. The germline V gene has CDR1 SGHTA and CDR2 FQGNSA. CDR3: CASSSGPGQYYEQYV. CDR3 nucleotide sequence: TGTGCCAGCAGCTCCGGGCCCGGGCAATACTACGAGCAGTACGTC.

The V call is TRBV7-9, the J call TRBJ2-5; D is perhaps TRBD2 (6 bases). The V gene lost 4 bases and the J gene lost 4 bases, with 19 bases spanning the gap. This CDR3 is built from 16 residues. In germline, CDR1 is SEHNR, CDR2 FQNEAQ (reference sequence). CDR3 bases: TGTGCCAGCAGCTATGGCGTGTCGGGAGTCCTAGAGACCCAGTACTTC. Its protein is CASSYGVSGVLETQYF. The entire variable domain, with the rest obtained from reference TRBV7-9 and TRBJ2-5, is as follows: DTGVSQNPRHKITKRGQNVTFRCDPISEHNRLYWYRQTLGQGPEFLTYFQNEAQLEKSRLLSDRFSAERPKGSFSTLEIQRTEQGDSAMYLCASSYGVSGVLETQYFGPGTRLLVL.

The rearrangement joins TRBV29-1 to TRBJ2-3; 9 positions match TRBD2. This CDR3 region has 13 residues. Germline lookup yields CDR1 SQVTM and CDR2 ANQGSEA. With 8 bases clipped from V and 2 bases from J, the junction kept 5 bases outside the gene matches. The CDR3 region has the DNA TGCAGCTCGCGGGGGGGGGCCACAGATACGCAGTATTTT. This sequence encodes CSSRGGATDTQYF.